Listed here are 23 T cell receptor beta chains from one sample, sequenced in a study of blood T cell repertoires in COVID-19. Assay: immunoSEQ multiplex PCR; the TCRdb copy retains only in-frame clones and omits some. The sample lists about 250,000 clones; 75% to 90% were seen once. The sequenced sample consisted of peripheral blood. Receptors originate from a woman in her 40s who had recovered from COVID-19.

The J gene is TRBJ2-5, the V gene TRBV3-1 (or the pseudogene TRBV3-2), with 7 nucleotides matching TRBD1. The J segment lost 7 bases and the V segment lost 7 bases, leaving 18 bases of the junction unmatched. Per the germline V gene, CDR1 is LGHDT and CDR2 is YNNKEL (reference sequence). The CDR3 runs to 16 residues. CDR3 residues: CASTLRSGQVSGTQYF. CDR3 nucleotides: TGTGCCAGCACCCTGAGGTCCGGACAGGTGTCTGGGACCCAGTACTTC.

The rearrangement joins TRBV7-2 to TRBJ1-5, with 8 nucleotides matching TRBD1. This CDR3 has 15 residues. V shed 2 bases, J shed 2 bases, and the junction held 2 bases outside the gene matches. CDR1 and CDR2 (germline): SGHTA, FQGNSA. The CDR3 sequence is CASSLWGQGNQPQHF. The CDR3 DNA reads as TGTGCCAGCAGCTTATGGGGACAGGGCAATCAGCCCCAGCATTTT.

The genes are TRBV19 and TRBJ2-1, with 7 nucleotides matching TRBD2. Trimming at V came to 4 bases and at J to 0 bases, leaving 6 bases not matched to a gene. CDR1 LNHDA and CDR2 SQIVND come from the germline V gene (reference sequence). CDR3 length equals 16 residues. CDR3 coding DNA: TGTGCCAGTAGTACACCGGGACTACCCTCCTACAATGAGCAGTTCTTC. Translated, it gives CASSTPGLPSYNEQFF.

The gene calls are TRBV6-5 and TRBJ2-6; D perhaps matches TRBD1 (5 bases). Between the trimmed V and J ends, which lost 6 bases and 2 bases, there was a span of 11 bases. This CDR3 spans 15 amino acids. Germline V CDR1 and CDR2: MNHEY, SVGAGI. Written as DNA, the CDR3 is TGTGCCAGCAGGGATTTGACAGCTGGGGCCAACGTCCTGACTTTC. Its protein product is CASRDLTAGANVLTF.

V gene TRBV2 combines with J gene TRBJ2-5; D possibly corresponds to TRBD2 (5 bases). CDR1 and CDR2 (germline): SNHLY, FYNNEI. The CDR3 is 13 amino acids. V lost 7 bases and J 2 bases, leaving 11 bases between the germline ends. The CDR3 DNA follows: TGTGCCAGCATCCGACGGGGTCAAGAGACCCAGTACTTC. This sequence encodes CASIRRGQETQYF.

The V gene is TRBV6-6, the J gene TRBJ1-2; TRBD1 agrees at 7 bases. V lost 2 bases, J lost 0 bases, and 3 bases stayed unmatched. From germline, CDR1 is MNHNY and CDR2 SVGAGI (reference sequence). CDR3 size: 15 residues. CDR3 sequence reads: CASSYGRGANYGYTF. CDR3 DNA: TGTGCCAGCAGTTACGGCAGGGGGGCTAACTATGGCTACACCTTC.

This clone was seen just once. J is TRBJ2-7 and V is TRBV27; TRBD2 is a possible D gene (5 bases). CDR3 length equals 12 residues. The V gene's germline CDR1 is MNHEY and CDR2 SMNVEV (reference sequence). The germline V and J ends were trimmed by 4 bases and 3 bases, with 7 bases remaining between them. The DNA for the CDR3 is TGTGCCAGCAGTTCCGGGAACTACGAGCAGTACTTC. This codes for CASSSGNYEQYF.

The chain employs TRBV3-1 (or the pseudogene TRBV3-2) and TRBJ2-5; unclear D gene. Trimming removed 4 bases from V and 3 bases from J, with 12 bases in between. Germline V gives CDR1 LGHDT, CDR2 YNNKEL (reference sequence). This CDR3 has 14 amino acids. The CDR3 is CASSPGLSKETQYF. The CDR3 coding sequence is TGTGCCAGCAGCCCGGGTCTATCCAAAGAGACCCAGTACTTC.

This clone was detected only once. CDR3 in amino acids: CASGLTKTGFSYEQYF. For the CDR3, the DNA is TGTGCTAGTGGTTTGACCAAAACAGGGTTCTCCTACGAGCAGTACTTC. The chain links TRBV12-5 to TRBJ2-7; TRBD1 is a possible D gene (6 bases). Between the trimmed V and J ends, which lost 2 bases and 0 bases, there was a span of 14 bases. The CDR3 has 16 residues. The germline V gene has CDR1 LGHNT and CDR2 FRNRAP.

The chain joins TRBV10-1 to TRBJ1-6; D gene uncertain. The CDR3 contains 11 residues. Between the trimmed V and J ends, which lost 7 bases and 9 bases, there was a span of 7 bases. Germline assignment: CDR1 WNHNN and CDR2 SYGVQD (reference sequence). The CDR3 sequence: CASTVVSPLHF. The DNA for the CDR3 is TGCGCCAGCACAGTCGTTTCACCCCTCCACTTT.

The DNA for the CDR3 is TGTGCCAGCAGCTTGCAGGGCCTAGGCTACACCTTC. Its translation is CASSLQGLGYTF. The V call is TRBV14, the J call TRBJ1-2; maybe TRBD1 (5 bases). Per the germline V gene, CDR1 is SGHDN and CDR2 is FVKESK. The CDR3 runs 12 residues. V lost 5 bases and J lost 8, with 12 bases in between.

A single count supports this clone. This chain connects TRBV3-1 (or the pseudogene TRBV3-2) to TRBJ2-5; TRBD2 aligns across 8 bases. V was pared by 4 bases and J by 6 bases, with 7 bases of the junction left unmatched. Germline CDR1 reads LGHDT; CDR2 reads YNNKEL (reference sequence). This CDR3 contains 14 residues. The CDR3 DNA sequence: TGTGCCAGCAGCCCCCCGGGGGGGCAAAAGACCCAGTACTTC. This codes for CASSPPGGQKTQYF.

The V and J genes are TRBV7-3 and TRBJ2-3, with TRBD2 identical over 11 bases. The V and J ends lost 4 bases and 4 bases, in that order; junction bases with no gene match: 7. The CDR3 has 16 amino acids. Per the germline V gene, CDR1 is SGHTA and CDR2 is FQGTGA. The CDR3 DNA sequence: TGTGCCAGCAGCTCCTTAGCGGGGGGGCCCCCAGATACGCAGTATTTT. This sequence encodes CASSSLAGGPPDTQYF.

CDR3 in DNA: TGTGCCAGTAGTACCAGCGGGTCTTCCTACAATGAGCAGTTCTTC. Residues: CASSTSGSSYNEQFF. The genes are TRBV19 and TRBJ2-1; tentative D call: TRBD2 (6 bases). Germline V gene lookup returns CDR1 LNHDA and CDR2 SQIVND (reference sequence). This CDR3 has 15 residues. Trimming took off 4 bases at V and 1 base at J, with 11 bases between the two ends.

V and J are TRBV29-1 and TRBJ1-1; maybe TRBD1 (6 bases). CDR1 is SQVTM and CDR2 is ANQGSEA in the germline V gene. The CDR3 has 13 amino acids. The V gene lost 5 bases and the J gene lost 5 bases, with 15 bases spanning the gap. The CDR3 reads CSVLEGGQTEAFF. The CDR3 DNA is TGCAGCGTTCTGGAGGGGGGGCAAACTGAAGCTTTCTTT.

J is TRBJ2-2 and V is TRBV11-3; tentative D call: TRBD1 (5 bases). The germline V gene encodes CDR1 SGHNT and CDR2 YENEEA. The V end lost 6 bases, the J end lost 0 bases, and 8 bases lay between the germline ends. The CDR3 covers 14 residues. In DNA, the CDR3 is TGTGCCAGCAGTGGGGCAGCGAACACCGGGGAGCTGTTTTTT. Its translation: CASSGAANTGELFF. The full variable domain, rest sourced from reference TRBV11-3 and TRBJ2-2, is EAGVVQSPRYKIIEKKQPVAFWCNPISGHNTLYWYLQNLGQGPELLIRYENEEAVDDSQLPKDRFSAERLKGVDSTLKIQPAELGDSAVYLCASSGAANTGELFFGEGSRLTVL.

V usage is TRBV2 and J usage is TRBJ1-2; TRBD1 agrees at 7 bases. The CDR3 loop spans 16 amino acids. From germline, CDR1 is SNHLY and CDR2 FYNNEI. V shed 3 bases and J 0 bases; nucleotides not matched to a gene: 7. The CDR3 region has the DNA TGTGCCAGCAGTGAGACAGGGATGGGACCTAACTATGGCTACACCTTC. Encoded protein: CASSETGMGPNYGYTF.

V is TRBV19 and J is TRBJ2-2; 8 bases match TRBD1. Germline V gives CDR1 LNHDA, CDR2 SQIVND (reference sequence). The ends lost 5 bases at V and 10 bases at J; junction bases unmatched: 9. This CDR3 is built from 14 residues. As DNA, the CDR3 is TGTGCCAGTAGTCTAAGACAGGGGTCGACGGAGCTGTTTTTT. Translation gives CASSLRQGSTELFF. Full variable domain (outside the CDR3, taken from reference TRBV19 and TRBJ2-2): DGGITQSPKYLFRKEGQNVTLSCEQNLNHDAMYWYRQDPGQGLRLIYYSQIVNDFQKGDIAEGYSVSREKKESFPLTVTSAQKNPTAFYLCASSLRQGSTELFFGEGSRLTVL.

The CDR3 region is CASRLTSGTGELFF. In DNA form, the CDR3 reads TGTGCCAGCAGATTGACTAGCGGAACCGGGGAGCTGTTTTTT. This sequence joins TRBV3-1 (or the pseudogene TRBV3-2) and TRBJ2-2; the match to TRBD2 covers 9 bases. Germline V gene sequence: CDR1 LGHDT, CDR2 YNNKEL (reference sequence). Trimming removed 6 bases from V and 5 bases from J; junction bases left unmatched: 4. This CDR3 region has 14 residues.

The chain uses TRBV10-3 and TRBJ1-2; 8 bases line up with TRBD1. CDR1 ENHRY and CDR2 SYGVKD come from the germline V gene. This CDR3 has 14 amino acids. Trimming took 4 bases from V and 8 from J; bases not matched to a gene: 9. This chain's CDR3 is CAISAGGAEEGYTF. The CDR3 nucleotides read TGTGCCATCAGTGCAGGGGGCGCGGAAGAAGGCTACACCTTC.

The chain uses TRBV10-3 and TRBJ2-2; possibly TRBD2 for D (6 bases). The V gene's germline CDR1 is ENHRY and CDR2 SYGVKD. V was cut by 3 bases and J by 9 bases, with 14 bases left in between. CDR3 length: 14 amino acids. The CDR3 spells CAISEGRRERELFF. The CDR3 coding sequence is TGTGCCATCAGTGAAGGAAGACGGGAGAGGGAGCTGTTTTTT.

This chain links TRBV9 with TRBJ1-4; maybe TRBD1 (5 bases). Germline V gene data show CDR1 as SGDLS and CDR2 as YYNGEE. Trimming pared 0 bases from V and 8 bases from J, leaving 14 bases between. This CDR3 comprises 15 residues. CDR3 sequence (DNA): TGTGCCAGCAGCGTAGGCAGGGTTGGTGGGGAAAAACTGTTTTTT. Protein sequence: CASSVGRVGGEKLFF.

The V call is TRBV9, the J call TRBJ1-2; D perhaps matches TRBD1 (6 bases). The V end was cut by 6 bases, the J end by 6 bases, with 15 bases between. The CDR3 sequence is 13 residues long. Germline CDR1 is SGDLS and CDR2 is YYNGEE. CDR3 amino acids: CASTASHRDGYTF. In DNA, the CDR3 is TGTGCCAGCACTGCTTCCCACAGGGATGGCTACACCTTC. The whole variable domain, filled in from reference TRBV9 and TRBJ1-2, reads DSGVTQTPKHLITATGQRVTLRCSPRSGDLSVYWYQQSLDQGLQFLIQYYNGEERAKGNILERFSAQQFPDLHSELNLSSLELGDSALYFCASTASHRDGYTFGSGTRLTVV.